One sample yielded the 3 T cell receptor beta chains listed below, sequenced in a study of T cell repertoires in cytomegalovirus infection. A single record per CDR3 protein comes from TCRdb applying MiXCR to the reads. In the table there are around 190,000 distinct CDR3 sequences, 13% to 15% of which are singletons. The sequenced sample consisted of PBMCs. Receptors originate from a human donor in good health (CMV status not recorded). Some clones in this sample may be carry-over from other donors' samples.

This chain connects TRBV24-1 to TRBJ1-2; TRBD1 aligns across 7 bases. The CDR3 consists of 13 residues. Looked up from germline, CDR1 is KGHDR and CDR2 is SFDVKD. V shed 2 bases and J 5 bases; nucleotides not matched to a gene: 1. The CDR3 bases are TGTGCCACCAGTGATTCGACAGGGTATGGCTACACCTTC. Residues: CATSDSTGYGYTF.

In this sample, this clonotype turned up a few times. CDR3 nucleotide sequence: TGTGCCAGCAGCTCTCCGACAAGCCCCGAGCAAGAGACCCAGTACTTC. Amino acid sequence: CASSSPTSPEQETQYF. The chain has TRBV5-4 and TRBJ2-5; unclear D gene. Trimming removed 3 bases at V and 2 bases at J, with 17 bases between. Per germline, CDR1 SGHNT and CDR2 YYREEE (reference sequence). This CDR3 comprises 16 residues.

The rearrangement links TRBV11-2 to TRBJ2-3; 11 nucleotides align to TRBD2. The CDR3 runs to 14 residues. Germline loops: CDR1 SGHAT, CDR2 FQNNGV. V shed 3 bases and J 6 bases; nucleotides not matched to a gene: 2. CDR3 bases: TGTGCCAGCAGCTTTCTAGCGGGGGGCGATACGCAGTATTTT. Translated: CASSFLAGGDTQYF.